A single sample gave rise to the 26 T cell receptor beta chains below, sequenced in a study of control samples from healthy donors and cancer patients. Clones were read by immunoSEQ multiplex PCR, and TCRdb kept only the in-frame ones, dropping some. The sample includes over 85,000 clones, around 90% of them seen just once. The sequencing input was blood. The receptors originated from a woman under 30 in good health.

CDR3 region: CASEWTGGGNQPQHF. As DNA, the CDR3 is TGTGCCAGCGAATGGACAGGGGGCGGGAATCAGCCCCAGCATTTT. The gene calls are TRBV11-1 and TRBJ1-5, with 11 bases that match TRBD1. This CDR3 spans 15 amino acids. From germline, CDR1 is SGHAT and CDR2 FQDESV (reference sequence). The J segment lost 4 bases and the V segment lost 8 bases, leaving 7 bases of the junction unmatched. The entire variable domain, with the rest obtained from reference TRBV11-1 and TRBJ1-5, is as follows: EAEVAQSPRYKITEKSQAVAFWCDPISGHATLYWYRQILGQGPELLVQFQDESVVDDSQLPKDRFSAERLKGVDSTLKIQPAELGDSAMYLCASEWTGGGNQPQHFGDGTRLSIL.

This clone was recorded a few times. This chain uses TRBV5-1 with TRBJ2-3; D possibly corresponds to TRBD1 (5 bases). The germline V and J ends were trimmed by 0 bases and 0 bases, with 8 bases remaining between them. This CDR3 has 15 residues. Germline CDR1 SGHRS, CDR2 YFSETQ. CDR3 DNA: TGCGCCAGCAGCTTGGCAGGGCCTAGCACAGATACGCAGTATTTT. The encoded protein is CASSLAGPSTDTQYF.

In DNA, the CDR3 is TGTGCCAGCAGTTCGGGACCTACAGGGTACGAGCAGTACTTC. Translating it yields CASSSGPTGYEQYF. V usage is TRBV28 and J usage is TRBJ2-7, with D possibly being TRBD1 (6 bases). This CDR3 is 14 amino acids long. Germline assignment: CDR1 MDHEN and CDR2 SYDVKM. Trimming pared 4 bases from V and 4 bases from J, leaving 14 bases between.

The chain recombines TRBV28 with TRBJ2-5; D gene unclear. Germline-derived CDR1 and CDR2 are MDHEN and SYDVKM. The CDR3 totals 11 residues. The V gene lost 6 bases and the J gene lost 5 bases, with 7 bases spanning the gap. CDR3 sequence: CASSMGETQYF. CDR3 in DNA: TGTGCCAGCAGCATGGGGGAGACCCAGTACTTC.

This clone appeared a single time. The chain is built from TRBV5-6 and TRBJ1-1, with D hard to call. Looked up from germline, CDR1 is SGHDT and CDR2 is YYEEEE. The CDR3 consists of 13 residues. Trimming shortened V by 0 bases and J by 8 bases, and 11 bases separated the two germline ends. Here the CDR3 reads CASSLGQIKEAFF. As DNA, the CDR3 is TGTGCCAGCAGCTTGGGGCAGATCAAGGAAGCTTTCTTT. Complete variable domain (other parts from reference TRBV5-6 and TRBJ1-1): DAGVTQSPTHLIKTRGQQVTLRCSPKSGHDTVSWYQQALGQGPQFIFQYYEEEERQRGNFPDRFSGHQFPNYSSELNVNALLLGDSALYLCASSLGQIKEAFFGQGTRLTVV.

This chain uses TRBV7-9 with TRBJ2-1, with 9 bases aligning to TRBD1. From germline, CDR1 is SEHNR and CDR2 FQNEAQ (reference sequence). CDR3 length: 18 residues. V shed 5 bases and J 1 base; nucleotides not matched to a gene: 12. In nucleotides, the CDR3 is TGTGCCAGCAGCCCGTCCGGACAGGGGTGGCGATCCTACAATGAGCAGTTCTTC. This encodes CASSPSGQGWRSYNEQFF.

This clone has a single count. The CDR3 region has the DNA TGTGCCAGTACCCCCCACGGTATGCCGACAGGGGGCGAGGGGGGCCTAGGCACAGATACGCAGTATTTT. It encodes CASTPHGMPTGGEGGLGTDTQYF. The chain employs TRBV19 and TRBJ2-3, with 10 bases that match TRBD1. After removal of 7 bases from V and 1 base from J, the junction contained 29 bases not matched to a gene. The CDR3 length is 23 residues. Germline lookup yields CDR1 LNHDA and CDR2 SQIVND (reference sequence).

The CDR3 DNA is TGTGCCAGCAGTCGCCGGGGACAGCCCCAGCATTTT. Translating gives CASSRRGQPQHF. The rearrangement joins TRBV27 to TRBJ1-5; D ambiguous. Per germline, CDR1 MNHEY and CDR2 SMNVEV (reference sequence). The CDR3 loop spans 12 amino acids. V was cut by 5 bases and J by 7 bases, with 9 bases left in between.

This chain connects TRBV10-2 to TRBJ1-1, with D hard to call. CDR3 size: 12 residues. Germline CDR1 and CDR2: WSHSY and SAAADI. Between the trimmed V and J ends, which lost 0 bases and 9 bases, there was a span of 8 bases. In nucleotides, the CDR3 is TGCGCCAGCAGTGAGTCAAGGAGGCAAGCTTTCTTT. This sequence encodes CASSESRRQAFF.

The chain carries TRBV20-1 and TRBJ1-5, with D tentatively TRBD1 (5 bases). Per germline, CDR1 DFQATT and CDR2 SNEGSKA (reference sequence). This CDR3 is 13 amino acids long. Trimming left V 3 bases short and J 5 bases short, with 11 bases between. The DNA of the CDR3 is TGCAGTGCTAGTGGACACCGTGATCAGCCCCAGCATTTT. This translates into CSASGHRDQPQHF.

The chain is built from TRBV15 and TRBJ2-7; 12 nucleotides line up with TRBD2. The trim removed 0 bases at V and 9 bases at J, leaving 6 bases unmatched. This CDR3 comprises 15 residues. CDR1 and CDR2 from the germline V gene are LNHNV and YYDKDF (reference sequence). CDR3 loop: CATSREKLAGGPQYF. The CDR3 DNA reads TGTGCCACCAGCAGAGAGAAGCTAGCGGGAGGGCCGCAGTACTTC.

This chain joins TRBV5-1 and TRBJ1-2; D is undetermined. The CDR3 is made up of 13 amino acids. Trimming pared 0 bases from V and 2 bases from J, leaving 5 bases between. From germline, CDR1 is SGHRS and CDR2 YFSETQ. CDR3 DNA: TGCGCCAGCAGCTTGGCAGAGAACTATGGCTACACCTTC. This sequence encodes CASSLAENYGYTF.

The V and J genes are TRBV3-1 (or the pseudogene TRBV3-2) and TRBJ1-1; tentatively, D is TRBD1 (5 bases). The CDR3 runs to 12 residues. V lost 8 bases, J lost 7 bases, and 14 bases lay in between. The germline gives CDR1 LGHDT, CDR2 YNNKEL (reference sequence). DNA of the CDR3: TGTGCCAGCCAAACACGGGGCCGTGAAGCTTTCTTT. Translating gives CASQTRGREAFF.

The CDR3 bases are TGTGCCAGCAGTTACCTGGGAGGGCCTTTAGATACGCAGTATTTT. Encoded protein: CASSYLGGPLDTQYF. The chain is built from TRBV6-5 and TRBJ2-3; 7 positions match TRBD2. The CDR3 sequence is 15 residues long. The ends lost 2 bases at V and 5 bases at J; junction bases unmatched: 7. The V gene's germline CDR1 is MNHEY and CDR2 SVGAGI.

The DNA for the CDR3 is TGTGCCAGCAGCTCCATCAGCCCCCGGGGGACGATAAATGAGCAGTTCTTC. Residues: CASSSISPRGTINEQFF. The chain combines TRBV28 with TRBJ2-1; D is possibly TRBD2 (6 bases). The CDR3 is 17 residues long. Trimming took 6 bases from V and 7 from J, leaving 25 bases between them. Germline V CDR1 and CDR2: MDHEN, SYDVKM.

The chain uses TRBV27 and TRBJ2-2, with TRBD2 matching over 7 bases. After removal of 0 bases from V and 10 bases from J, the junction contained 11 bases not matched to a gene. This CDR3 contains 16 residues. The germline V gene encodes CDR1 MNHEY and CDR2 SMNVEV (reference sequence). CDR3 in DNA: TGTGCCAGCAGTTTATCGCCAGCTAGCGGCCTCCAGGAGCTGTTTTTT. Protein product: CASSLSPASGLQELFF.

The chain recombines TRBV27 with TRBJ1-2, with D unclear. Germline values: CDR1 MNHEY, CDR2 SMNVEV (reference sequence). V lost 6 bases to trimming and J lost 0 bases, with 11 bases between them. The CDR3 sequence is 14 residues long. This CDR3 is CASRPGGSNYGYTF. The DNA for the CDR3 is TGTGCCAGCAGACCAGGTGGATCTAACTATGGCTACACCTTC.

The chain joins TRBV7-9 to TRBJ2-1; TRBD2 matches 9 bases. The CDR3 consists of 15 residues. Germline CDR1 is SEHNR and CDR2 is FQNEAQ (reference sequence). V lost 4 bases, J lost 8 bases, and 9 bases stayed unmatched. The CDR3 DNA reads TGTGCCAGCAGCTCAGCGGGGGGTACTGTCGATGAGCAGTTCTTC. The encoded protein is CASSSAGGTVDEQFF.

The rearrangement links TRBV4-3 to TRBJ2-1; D might be TRBD2 (5 bases). Trimming removed 2 bases at V and 10 bases at J, with 18 bases between. Looked up from germline, CDR1 is LGHNA and CDR2 is YSLEER. The CDR3 length is 15 residues. The CDR3 nucleotides are TGCGCCAGCAGCCAACTGTTTTTGGGAGTAGTCGAGCAGTTCTTC. Translating gives CASSQLFLGVVEQFF.

The chain couples TRBV30 to TRBJ1-1; the D gene is possibly TRBD1 (5 bases). Trimming cost V 3 bases and J 1 base, with 9 bases left between them. This CDR3 region has 13 residues. From germline, CDR1 is GTSNPN and CDR2 SVGIG (reference sequence). The CDR3 DNA sequence: TGTGCCTGGAGAGGGGCTTGGAACACTGAAGCTTTCTTT. It is translated as CAWRGAWNTEAFF.

For the CDR3, the DNA is TGTGCCAGCTCACGTCCGGCGAACACCGGGGAGCTGTTTTTT. Amino acids: CASSRPANTGELFF. V gene TRBV18 combines with J gene TRBJ2-2; no clear D. Germline lookup yields CDR1 KGHSH and CDR2 LQKENI. CDR3 length: 14 amino acids. The germline V and J ends were trimmed by 4 bases and 0 bases, with 6 bases remaining between them.

For the CDR3, the DNA is TGTGCCAGCAGCTCCGGACTAGCGGGAGCTTGGACAGATACGCAGTATTTT. This encodes CASSSGLAGAWTDTQYF. V gene TRBV13 combines with J gene TRBJ2-3; TRBD2 aligns across 13 bases. V trimming: 4 bases; J trimming: 3 bases; junction bases outside the gene matches: 7. CDR3 length: 17 amino acids. CDR1 and CDR2 from the germline V gene are PRHDT and FYEKMQ (reference sequence).

The chain has TRBV6-2 or TRBV6-3 and TRBJ2-1; 10 bases match TRBD2. This CDR3 spans 18 amino acids. Germline CDR1 is MNHEY and CDR2 is SVGEGT. J lost 5 bases, V lost 5 bases, and 15 bases had no gene match. CDR3 sequence (DNA): TGTGCCAGCAGTAGTATTACGATTTCTAGCGGGGGTAACAATGAGCAGTTCTTC. It specifies CASSSITISSGGNNEQFF.

The chain combines TRBV5-4 with TRBJ2-7; 10 nucleotides agree with TRBD1. The germline CDR1 and CDR2 sequences are SGHNT and YYREEE (reference sequence). This CDR3 has 17 amino acids. Unmatched junction bases numbered 14, after V lost 4 bases and J lost 4 bases. The CDR3 loop is CASSHQWPGTGAYEQYF. CDR3 in DNA: TGTGCCAGCAGCCACCAGTGGCCGGGGACAGGGGCTTACGAGCAGTACTTC.

The rearrangement uses TRBV30 and TRBJ2-1; D gene uncertain. Germline V gene sequence: CDR1 GTSNPN, CDR2 SVGIG (reference sequence). Trimming pared 5 bases from V and 8 bases from J, leaving 16 bases between. CDR3 size: 13 residues. In nucleotides, the CDR3 is TGTGCCTGGGGTGCCCAAGTGGTGTATGAGCAGTTCTTC. Protein sequence: CAWGAQVVYEQFF.

This chain connects TRBV2 to TRBJ1-2; D gene unclear. The CDR3 contains 14 residues. V was pared by 6 bases and J by 0 bases, with 11 bases between. Germline V lookup: CDR1 SNHLY, CDR2 FYNNEI. As DNA, the CDR3 is TGTGCCAGCAGGACGGAGCTCACTAACTATGGCTACACCTTC. The encoded protein is CASRTELTNYGYTF.